The clone carrying this T cell receptor (beta chain) was detected only a few times. As yet, its antigen is unknown. What was amplified from RNA transcripts were TCR beta CDR3 regions. With the HTBI primer set, the TCR CDR3 went through a first round of RT-PCR. One entry per CDR3 protein results from TCRdb running MiXCR on the multiplex PCR reads. The table lists about 400,000 distinct CDR3 sequences, under 15% of them singletons. This sample is drawn from a study of T cells in Graves' hyperthyroidism and ophthalmopathy. Study in general: It was at initial diagnosis, before any treatment, that peripheral blood was collected. The study, taken as a whole, reports: Also found in blood were most expanded thyroid clonotypes above 0.001.

Newly diagnosed hyperthyroidism, duration under 2 months, in patients aged 18 to 65. In germline, CDR1 is MDHEN, CDR2 SYDVKM. J gave up 1 base and V 9 bases, and 16 bases lay outside the gene matches. The CDR3 has 17 amino acids. The sequenced sample consisted of blood. This TCR came from a young woman with Graves' hyperthyroidism. The rearrangement uses TRBV28 and TRBJ2-3; 7 nucleotides line up with TRBD1. In DNA form, the CDR3 reads TGTGCCAGTCCAGCTCCATACCGAGGACAGGGCACAGATACGCAGTATTTT. Translating gives CASPAPYRGQGTDTQYF.